The T cell receptor (beta chain) under discussion was sequenced for a study of human T cells and chemical hapten exposure. Study-level findings and limits: There was a positive correlation between PT1 expanded TCR counts and patch test score.

TCRdb re-called the RACE reads through MiXCR, storing one row per CDR3 protein. Of roughly 120,000 distinct CDR3 sequences in the sample, 9.2% were seen once. This sample's time point: patch test 2, 6 weeks after DPC sensitization. Treatment given: therapeutic diphenylcyclopropenone sensitization with weekly scalp DPC. This clonotype came up a few times. Its antigen is still unknown. V lost 0 bases and J 3 bases, leaving 12 bases between the germline ends. The germline CDR1 and CDR2 sequences are SGHTA and FQGNSA. CDR3 length equals 15 residues. This chain joins TRBV7-2 and TRBJ2-7; D may be TRBD2 (6 bases). The clonotype comes from a woman aged 40 to 50 with alopecia areata. Some clones in this sample may be carry-over from other donors' samples. The sample here was whole blood, taken in connection with sensitization to the hapten diphenylcyclopropenone (DPC). CDR3 sequence reads: CASSLAGDWRYEQYF. For the CDR3, the DNA is TGTGCCAGCAGCTTAGCGGGGGACTGGCGCTACGAGCAGTACTTC.